This TCR beta chain was retrieved from a study of cytomegalovirus exposure and HLA in healthy donors. General observations from the study: Earlier findings revealed that most TCR beta V segments proved productive either about 87% or about 30% of the time. Among TCR sequences, most were rare, though some public TCRs appeared in many donors.

This PCR relied on a set of 60 Vbeta primers and 13 Jbeta primers. TCRdb keeps only in-frame clones here, not all; method: immunoSEQ multiplex PCR. The sample has about 180,000 clones, about 78% seen once. As regards this clone: Its specificity is not known.

The germline gives CDR1 SQVTM, CDR2 ANQGSEA. This CDR3 comprises 10 residues. Trimming removed 4 bases from V and 5 bases from J, with 2 bases in between. The receptor was derived from a man aged 55 to 69 in good health and CMV-seronegative. This chain connects TRBV29-1 to TRBJ1-4; no clear D. The sequenced sample was PBMCs. This chain's CDR3 is CSVANEKLFF. The CDR3 DNA is TGCAGCGTTGCGAATGAAAAACTGTTTTTT.